One T cell receptor (beta chain) is described in this entry. Its target is not known. The PCR primers covered 54 TRBV and 13 TRBJ segments. The repertoire was sequenced with immunoSEQ multiplex PCR; TCRdb's copy has only in-frame clones and lacks some. Found here are roughly 73,000 clones, roughly 78% of them singletons; the top ten hold roughly 1.6%. The data belong to a study of T cell repertoires and HLA-DP antigens. On the study more broadly: Transduced HeLa cells presented HLA-DP to CD4+ T cells. Versus self, one alloantigen differed at one groove amino acid, the other at some eleven.

This TCR was recovered from a man in his 60s in good health and CMV-seronegative. Sequences were obtained from CD4+ T cells from PBMCs.

CDR3 sequence (DNA): TGTGCCAGCAGTGAACGAGTTAGTGGGAGCAATCAGCCCCAGCATTTT. Its protein is CASSERVSGSNQPQHF. The genes are TRBV2 and TRBJ1-5; D gene ambiguous. This CDR3 has 16 amino acids. The germline V and J ends were trimmed by 2 bases and 1 base, with 12 bases remaining between them. From germline, CDR1 is SNHLY and CDR2 FYNNEI.